This T cell receptor (beta chain) was found in a study of graft-versus-host responses after intestinal transplantation. Overall study findings and caveats: GvH clones occurred in recipient marrow; some first appeared in ileum or blood.

To note about this clone: Its antigen is as yet unknown.

Trimming cost V 6 bases and J 6 bases; bases outside gene matches: 2. Germline V gene data show CDR1 as MNHNS and CDR2 as SASEGT. The CDR3 length is 14 residues. The repertoire was sequenced with immunoSEQ multiplex PCR; TCRdb's copy has only in-frame clones and lacks some. This sample yields roughly 89,000 clones, of which approximately 90% are seen a single time; around 0.18% belongs to the top ten. The specimen was unstimulated CD4+ T cells sorted from spleen or lymph node cells, collected before intestinal transplant. The TCR originated in a human donor who received an intestinal transplant. The gene calls are TRBV6-1 and TRBJ2-2; TRBD2 agrees at 12 bases. The CDR3 protein is CASRTSGSPGELFF. The CDR3 nucleotides are TGTGCCAGCAGGACTAGCGGGAGCCCCGGGGAGCTGTTTTTT.